The 18 T cell receptor beta chains below were found in one sample sequenced in a study of blood T cell repertoires in COVID-19. The data were produced by immunoSEQ multiplex PCR, yet TCRdb's version contains in-frame clones alone and is incomplete. The sample shows about 160,000 clones, around 85% of them seen only once. Sequences were obtained from peripheral blood. The receptors come from a human donor with acute or convalescent COVID-19. The donor label of this sample is uncertain.

J is TRBJ2-1 and V is TRBV5-6, with 7 bases lining up with TRBD1. Looked up from germline, CDR1 is SGHDT and CDR2 is YYEEEE. V shed 0 bases and J 10 bases; nucleotides not matched to a gene: 7. CDR3 length: 14 amino acids. In nucleotides, the CDR3 is TGTGCCAGCAGCTTGGGGGACAGAAGTTACGAGCAGTTCTTC. This codes for CASSLGDRSYEQFF.

The gene calls are TRBV3-1 (or the pseudogene TRBV3-2) and TRBJ1-3; 8 bases fit TRBD1. With 5 bases clipped from V and 3 bases from J, the junction kept 9 bases outside the gene matches. CDR3 length equals 16 residues. The germline V gene encodes CDR1 LGHDT and CDR2 YNNKEL (reference sequence). CDR3 protein: CASSDRGRNLGNTIYF. In nucleotides, the CDR3 is TGTGCCAGCAGCGACAGGGGCCGCAATCTTGGAAACACCATATATTTT.

The chain combines TRBV7-8 with TRBJ1-4, with a possible D match to TRBD1 (6 bases). Per germline, CDR1 SGHVS and CDR2 FQNEAQ. The CDR3 is 16 residues long. The V gene lost 4 bases and the J gene lost 5 bases, with 17 bases spanning the gap. CDR3 loop: CASSSPKTGKNEKLFF. The CDR3 bases are TGTGCCAGCAGCTCCCCCAAGACAGGCAAGAATGAAAAACTGTTTTTT.

The chain carries TRBV19 and TRBJ2-7, with TRBD1 identical over 7 bases. V was pared by 5 bases and J by 0 bases, with 7 bases of the junction left unmatched. Germline CDR1 LNHDA, CDR2 SQIVND (reference sequence). The length of the CDR3 is 15 residues. The DNA for the CDR3 is TGTGCCAGTAGTGGCCGGGACAGAGCCTCCTACGAGCAGTACTTC. It codes for CASSGRDRASYEQYF.

The gene calls are TRBV3-1 (or the pseudogene TRBV3-2) and TRBJ1-1, with 7 bases lining up with TRBD1. The CDR3 length is 15 residues. V lost 4 bases, J lost 5 bases, and 10 bases stayed unmatched. CDR1 and CDR2 from the germline V gene are LGHDT and YNNKEL (reference sequence). The CDR3 DNA sequence: TGTGCCAGCAGCCGGACGACAGGGTGGCCTACTGAAGCTTTCTTT. This sequence encodes CASSRTTGWPTEAFF.

The genes are TRBV9 and TRBJ2-3; 8 nucleotides align to TRBD2. Germline V lookup: CDR1 SGDLS, CDR2 YYNGEE. With 4 bases clipped from V and 4 bases from J, the junction kept 5 bases outside the gene matches. This CDR3 comprises 14 residues. The CDR3 DNA reads TGTGCCAGCAGCCCGAAGGGACTAGCAGATACGCAGTATTTT. This codes for CASSPKGLADTQYF.

V and J are TRBV2 and TRBJ1-5; the D is unclear. Germline V lookup: CDR1 SNHLY, CDR2 FYNNEI. V gave up 1 base and J gave up 3 bases, with 10 bases separating them. The CDR3 has 15 residues. DNA of the CDR3: TGTGCCAGCAGTGAAGGTCAGAGGGACAATCAGCCCCAGCATTTT. Translated, it gives CASSEGQRDNQPQHF. Drawing the rest from reference TRBV2 and TRBJ1-5, the complete variable domain is EPEVTQTPSHQVTQMGQEVILRCVPISNHLYFYWYRQILGQKVEFLVSFYNNEISEKSEIFDDQFSVERPDGSNFTLKIRSTKLEDSAMYFCASSEGQRDNQPQHFGDGTRLSIL.

The rearrangement uses TRBV2 and TRBJ1-2, with TRBD1 matching over 7 bases. The CDR3 spans 13 residues. With 6 bases clipped from V and 2 bases from J, the junction kept 3 bases outside the gene matches. Germline loops: CDR1 SNHLY, CDR2 FYNNEI. CDR3 sequence: CASRPGQNYGYTF. The CDR3 bases are TGTGCCAGCAGGCCGGGACAGAACTATGGCTACACCTTC.

V and J are TRBV28 and TRBJ1-2; D not resolved. Trimming stripped 7 bases from V and 4 bases from J, with 19 bases between. Looked up from germline, CDR1 is MDHEN and CDR2 is SYDVKM. The CDR3 contains 15 residues. The CDR3, as DNA: TGTGCCAGCACCGCCGAGCCGCGGAAACTCTATGGCTACACCTTC. This encodes CASTAEPRKLYGYTF.

This clone has only one observation. This chain connects TRBV3-1 (or the pseudogene TRBV3-2) to TRBJ1-2; a possible D gene is TRBD1 (6 bases). Germline CDR1 LGHDT, CDR2 YNNKEL (reference sequence). The CDR3 sequence is 16 residues long. Trimming removed 0 bases at V and 6 bases at J, with 17 bases between. This CDR3 reads CASSQDWMAGVNGYTF. In DNA, the CDR3 is TGTGCCAGCAGCCAAGATTGGATGGCAGGGGTCAATGGCTACACCTTC.

The genes are TRBV5-1 and TRBJ1-4, with TRBD1 as a possible D gene (5 bases). CDR3 length: 13 residues. V lost 3 bases, J lost 6 bases, and 9 bases lay in between. The germline V gene has CDR1 SGHRS and CDR2 YFSETQ. The CDR3 reads CASSSGGDEKLFF. Here the CDR3 DNA reads TGCGCCAGCAGCTCCGGAGGGGATGAAAAACTGTTTTTT.

The rearrangement links TRBV9 to TRBJ2-3; a possible D gene is TRBD2 (7 bases). V lost 3 bases and J lost 8, with 22 bases in between. Looked up from germline, CDR1 is SGDLS and CDR2 is YYNGEE. The CDR3 covers 16 residues. The CDR3 here is CASSGPAGATIPTQYF. CDR3 coding DNA: TGTGCCAGCAGCGGCCCGGCGGGGGCCACCATTCCTACGCAGTATTTT.

The chain joins TRBV28 to TRBJ1-3; no reliable D call. Per the germline V gene, CDR1 is MDHEN and CDR2 is SYDVKM. The CDR3 loop spans 12 amino acids. CDR3 DNA sequence: TGTGCGACCCTTTTCGGGGGAAACACCATATATTTT. Its translation: CATLFGGNTIYF.

J is TRBJ2-7 and V is TRBV10-3; D is perhaps TRBD1 (6 bases). CDR3 length equals 12 residues. From germline, CDR1 is ENHRY and CDR2 SYGVKD. V was pared by 8 bases and J by 0 bases, with 8 bases between. This CDR3 reads CAIRQASYEQYF. The DNA of the CDR3 is TGTGCCATCCGACAGGCCTCCTACGAGCAGTACTTC.

The CDR3 sequence is CASGTSGVYTGELFF. The CDR3 nucleotides are TGTGCCAGCGGGACTAGCGGGGTTTATACCGGGGAGCTGTTTTTT. The genes are TRBV7-6 and TRBJ2-2; TRBD2 matches 13 bases. V lost 8 bases to trimming and J lost 5 bases; unmatched junction nucleotides: 5. This CDR3 contains 15 residues. Germline CDR1 reads SGHVS; CDR2 reads FNYEAQ.

This rearrangement joins TRBV28 to TRBJ1-3; weak D call: TRBD1 (5 bases). Trimming left V 3 bases short and J 0 bases short, with 15 bases between. CDR1 is MDHEN and CDR2 is SYDVKM in the germline V gene. This CDR3 comprises 17 residues. The CDR3 loop reads CASSFYTGIPSGNTIYF. CDR3 nucleotide sequence: TGTGCCAGCAGTTTTTACACAGGTATCCCCTCTGGAAACACCATATATTTT.

The V gene is TRBV24-1, the J gene TRBJ2-7; 8 nucleotides line up with TRBD1. The CDR3 is 15 amino acids. The V gene end was trimmed by 4 bases and the J gene end by 3 bases; junction bases not matched to a gene: 7. Germline V gene sequence: CDR1 KGHDR, CDR2 SFDVKD. CDR3 in amino acids: CATSESTGTGYEQYF. The CDR3 DNA sequence: TGTGCCACCAGTGAGTCCACCGGGACAGGCTACGAGCAGTACTTC.

CDR3 sequence (DNA): TGTGCCATCAGTGCCGGCTCCTACGAGCAGTACTTC. The encoded protein is CAISAGSYEQYF. The V call is TRBV10-3, the J call TRBJ2-7; unclear D gene. V was trimmed by 4 bases and J by 0 bases, leaving 4 bases between them. The CDR3 covers 12 residues. Germline values: CDR1 ENHRY, CDR2 SYGVKD.